The 17 T cell receptor beta chains below come from one sample, sequenced in a study of shared clonotypes between healthy human individuals. The assay was immunoSEQ multiplex PCR, and TCRdb's table has in-frame clones only and misses some. The sample has millions of clones, around nine tenths seen once. Sequencing used naive CD4+ T cells sorted from blood. Subset given: CD45RA+ positively selected. Source of these receptors: a man aged 18 to 29 in good health.

The CDR3 here is CASSLESTQETQYF. As DNA, the CDR3 is TGCGCCAGCAGCTTGGAATCCACCCAAGAGACCCAGTACTTC. The chain employs TRBV5-1 and TRBJ2-5; D unresolved. Germline V CDR1 and CDR2: SGHRS, YFSETQ. Trimming cost V 0 bases and J 1 base, with 7 bases left between them. CDR3 length: 14 residues.

The rearrangement links TRBV20-1 to TRBJ2-7; no firm D call. The V gene's germline CDR1 is DFQATT and CDR2 SNEGSKA (reference sequence). Trimming left V 3 bases short and J 6 bases short, with 9 bases between. This CDR3 has 11 amino acids. In DNA, the CDR3 is TGCAGTGCTAGTGTAGCCGGCGAGCAGTACTTC. Protein: CSASVAGEQYF.

This clone was observed once. This sequence joins TRBV10-1 and TRBJ2-3; either TRBD1 or TRBD2 may fit D (5 bases each). The V gene's germline CDR1 is WNHNN and CDR2 SYGVQD (reference sequence). V shed 5 bases and J shed 5 bases, with 14 bases lying between them. The CDR3 length is 14 residues. The CDR3 DNA reads TGCGCCAGCAGTACAACTAGGGGCGTAGATACGCAGTATTTT. Translating it yields CASSTTRGVDTQYF.

Notes on this clone: The same CDR3 arises from other DNA sequences in this sample as well. The rearrangement links TRBV7-2 to TRBJ2-1; TRBD2 matches 11 bases. CDR3 length: 15 amino acids. J lost 7 bases, V lost 2 bases, and 4 bases had no gene match. Germline V CDR1 and CDR2: SGHTA, FQGNSA. The CDR3: CASSLLAGGGNEQFF. In DNA form, the CDR3 reads TGTGCCAGCAGCTTACTAGCGGGAGGAGGGAATGAGCAGTTCTTC.

The chain uses TRBV18 and TRBJ2-7; 10 bases align to TRBD1. Germline V gene data show CDR1 as KGHSH and CDR2 as LQKENI. There are 15 residues in the CDR3. After removal of 5 bases from V and 2 bases from J, the junction contained 6 bases not matched to a gene. The CDR3 sequence: CASSRDRGLPYEQYF. The CDR3 DNA reads as TGTGCCAGCTCAAGGGACAGGGGACTCCCCTACGAGCAGTACTTC.

The genes are TRBV4-1 and TRBJ1-6; D may be TRBD1 (5 bases). The germline gives CDR1 MGHRA, CDR2 YSYEKL. The CDR3 loop spans 17 amino acids. V lost 0 bases to trimming and J lost 0 bases, with 9 bases between them. The CDR3 spells CASSQEEGTSYNSPLHF. The CDR3, as DNA: TGCGCCAGCAGCCAAGAGGAGGGGACCTCCTATAATTCACCCCTCCACTTT.

V usage is TRBV6-6 and J usage is TRBJ2-7, with TRBD2 identical over 8 bases. Germline assignment: CDR1 MNHNY and CDR2 SVGAGI (reference sequence). This CDR3 is built from 15 residues. V was clipped by 2 bases and J by 0 bases; unmatched bases: 3. The CDR3 reads CASSYGTRDSYEQYF. CDR3 DNA: TGTGCCAGCAGTTACGGGACTAGGGACTCCTACGAGCAGTACTTC.

V usage is TRBV6-5 and J usage is TRBJ2-1; D is possibly TRBD1 (5 bases). V was clipped by 5 bases and J by 12 bases, with 11 bases between them. CDR3 length: 11 amino acids. Germline-derived CDR1 and CDR2 are MNHEY and SVGAGI. The CDR3, as DNA: TGTGCCAGCAGTCAGGGTTTGACGCAGTTCTTC. Translation: CASSQGLTQFF.

The J gene is TRBJ1-3, the V gene TRBV19; D gene uncertain. The CDR3 spans 15 residues. Looked up from germline, CDR1 is LNHDA and CDR2 is SQIVND (reference sequence). With 2 bases removed from V and 4 bases from J, the gap between germline ends came to 12 bases. The CDR3 sequence is CASSITVLYGNTIYF. The CDR3 nucleotides are TGTGCCAGTAGTATAACCGTCCTTTACGGAAACACCATATATTTT.

The chain links TRBV7-9 to TRBJ1-4; maybe TRBD1 (5 bases). CDR3 size: 14 residues. The germline V and J ends were trimmed by 5 bases and 7 bases, with 14 bases remaining between them. Germline CDR1 and CDR2: SEHNR and FQNEAQ (reference sequence). The CDR3 nucleotides read TGTGCCAGCAGCACAGCAGGGCGGGGTGAAAAACTGTTTTTT. Its protein is CASSTAGRGEKLFF.

The V gene is TRBV5-4, the J gene TRBJ1-3; 7 bases map to TRBD1. CDR3 length: 17 amino acids. The germline V gene has CDR1 SGHNT and CDR2 YYREEE (reference sequence). Trimming removed 0 bases from V and 4 bases from J; junction bases left unmatched: 10. CDR3 sequence: CASSLGGPGQRGNTIYF. In nucleotides, the CDR3 is TGTGCCAGCAGCTTGGGGGGGCCGGGACAGAGAGGAAACACCATATATTTT.

The rearrangement links TRBV19 to TRBJ2-1; 8 nucleotides line up with TRBD1. Germline V CDR1 and CDR2: LNHDA, SQIVND (reference sequence). V trimming: 3 bases; J trimming: 4 bases; junction bases outside the gene matches: 2. CDR3 size: 14 residues. Here the CDR3 reads CASSIDRGYNEQFF. CDR3 in DNA: TGTGCCAGTAGTATCGACAGGGGATACAATGAGCAGTTCTTC.

This sequence joins TRBV5-1 and TRBJ2-3; the D gene could be TRBD1 or TRBD2 (5 bases each). This CDR3 has 14 amino acids. Trimming took off 4 bases at V and 2 bases at J, with 11 bases between the two ends. From germline, CDR1 is SGHRS and CDR2 YFSETQ. Written as DNA, the CDR3 is TGCGCCAGCAGCATGGGACCGAACACAGATACGCAGTATTTT. Translated, it gives CASSMGPNTDTQYF.

V gene TRBV5-1 combines with J gene TRBJ2-2, with TRBD1 identical over 9 bases. Germline values: CDR1 SGHRS, CDR2 YFSETQ. The CDR3 runs to 15 residues. The J segment lost 5 bases and the V segment lost 4 bases, leaving 6 bases of the junction unmatched. The CDR3: CASSEQGARTGELFF. DNA for the CDR3: TGCGCCAGCAGCGAACAGGGGGCGAGGACCGGGGAGCTGTTTTTT. The full variable domain, rest sourced from reference TRBV5-1 and TRBJ2-2, is KAGVTQTPRYLIKTRGQQVTLSCSPISGHRSVSWYQQTPGQGLQFLFEYFSETQRNKGNFPGRFSGRQFSNSRSEMNVSTLELGDSALYLCASSEQGARTGELFFGEGSRLTVL.

The chain is built from TRBV6-5 and TRBJ2-1, with 10 bases matching TRBD2. The germline CDR1 and CDR2 sequences are MNHEY and SVGAGI. This CDR3 is built from 14 residues. The J segment lost 7 bases and the V segment lost 6 bases, leaving 6 bases of the junction unmatched. CDR3: CASRPLAGLNEQFF. CDR3 nucleotide sequence: TGTGCCAGCAGGCCACTAGCGGGACTTAATGAGCAGTTCTTC.

The chain employs TRBV6-6 and TRBJ1-1; a possible D gene is TRBD1 (5 bases). CDR1 MNHNY and CDR2 SVGAGI come from the germline V gene (reference sequence). The CDR3 runs 13 residues. The V end was cut by 2 bases, the J end by 4 bases, with 8 bases between. DNA of the CDR3: TGTGCCAGCAGTTACCAAGGGACCACTGAAGCTTTCTTT. It codes for CASSYQGTTEAFF.

The chain is built from TRBV6-1 and TRBJ2-5, with TRBD2 matching over 8 bases. V gave up 5 bases and J gave up 7 bases; unmatched junction bases: 12. Germline lookup yields CDR1 MNHNS and CDR2 SASEGT. This CDR3 is 15 amino acids long. DNA of the CDR3: TGTGCCAGCAGTCCGCGTCTGGCGGGGGGAGGGACCCAGTACTTC. Its translation: CASSPRLAGGGTQYF.